The rows below give T cell receptor beta chains drawn from one sample of a study of OX40 agonist ivuxolimab in advanced cancers. Sequenced by immunoSEQ multiplex PCR; TCRdb stores in-frame clones only, minus some. The data show some 62,000 clones, roughly 90% seen once. The specimen was CD4+ or CD8+ T cells sorted from blood, collected in a trial of the OX40 agonist ivuxolimab. These receptors were obtained from an adult with an advanced solid tumor such as melanoma, head and neck, liver or kidney cancer. CDR3s include the opening cysteine and the closing phenylalanine or tryptophan. The D gene is left open where the match is weak. Part of the rows lack a size; the others show once, few, many or a class for expanded clones.

J gene | clone size | V gene | D gene | CDR3 protein | CDR3 DNA
TRBJ1-6 | . | TRBV23-1 | . | CASSQSTDPYNSPLHF | TGCGCCAGCAGTCAATCTACAGACCCCTATAATTCACCCCTCCACTTT
TRBJ1-1 | . | TRBV19 | . | CARGGTEAFF | TGTGCCAGGGGGGGTACTGAAGCTTTCTTT
TRBJ2-2 | . | TRBV27 | . | CASSFIRANTGELFF | TGTGCCAGCAGTTTCATCCGCGCGAACACCGGGGAGCTGTTTTTT
TRBJ1-2 | once | TRBV30 | . | CAWAGNSPPIRDGYTF | TGTGCCTGGGCCGGGAACAGCCCCCCTATCCGGGATGGCTACACCTTC
TRBJ1-5 | . | TRBV5-6 | . | CASSLGNNQPQHF | TGTGCCAGCAGCTTAGGCAACAATCAGCCCCAGCATTTT
TRBJ1-2 | few | TRBV6-1 | . | CASSESGPIAYGYTF | TGTGCCAGCAGTGAATCGGGACCAATAGCCTATGGCTACACCTTC
TRBJ2-1 | . | TRBV10-1 | . | CASSEVQGAGRDEQFF | TGCGCCAGCAGTGAGGTCCAGGGGGCAGGGAGGGATGAGCAGTTCTTC
TRBJ2-1 | few | TRBV18 | . | CASSPPSRSEQFF | TGTGCCAGCTCACCACCGAGTCGCAGTGAGCAGTTCTTC
TRBJ1-1 | . | TRBV11-2 | . | CASSLLPGNTEAFF | TGTGCCAGCAGCTTATTACCGGGGAACACTGAAGCTTTCTTT
TRBJ1-1 | . | TRBV19 | . | CASSTQTGLEAFF | TGTGCCAGTAGTACGCAGACAGGACTTGAAGCTTTCTTT
TRBJ2-5 | . | TRBV6-5 | . | CASSTPKETQYF | TGTGCCAGCAGCACCCCTAAAGAGACCCAGTACTTC
TRBJ2-7 | . | TRBV7-2 | . | CASSPFSDEQYF | TGTGCCAGCAGCCCCTTTTCAGACGAGCAGTACTTC
TRBJ1-2 | once | TRBV6-6 | . | CASSYSSGGYTF | TGTGCCAGCAGTTACTCGAGTGGCGGCTACACCTTC
TRBJ1-1 | . | TRBV5-3 | . | CASSLGMSNTEAFF | TGTGCCAGCAGCTTGGGTATGAGTAACACTGAAGCTTTCTTT
TRBJ1-1 | . | TRBV11-3 | . | CASSLGSLNTEAFF | TGTGCCAGCAGCTTGGGCAGCCTTAACACTGAAGCTTTCTTT
TRBJ1-3 | . | TRBV11-2 | . | CASSSSSGNTIYF | TGTGCCAGCAGCTCCTCCTCTGGAAACACCATATATTTT
TRBJ2-1 | . | TRBV11-3 | . | CASSLGPADSSYNEQFF | TGTGCCAGCAGCTTAGGCCCAGCGGATAGCTCCTACAATGAGCAGTTCTTC
TRBJ2-1 | . | TRBV19 | . | CASSAPGRGENEQFF | TGTGCCAGTAGTGCCCCGGGCAGGGGCGAAAATGAGCAGTTCTTC
TRBJ2-2 | . | TRBV7-7 | . | CASSPGRTGELFF | TGTGCTAGCAGCCCGGGACGAACCGGGGAGCTGTTTTTT
TRBJ1-2 | . | TRBV11-2 | . | CASTLSAGDYGYTF | TGTGCCAGCACCCTCTCTGCAGGGGATTACGGCTACACCTTC
TRBJ2-2 | . | TRBV30 | TRBD1 | CAWSKPLRQGAGELFF | TGTGCCTGGAGTAAACCTTTGAGGCAGGGGGCCGGGGAGCTGTTTTTT
TRBJ2-1 | . | TRBV10-3 | TRBD2 | CAIKGASGSTMSYNEQFF | TGTGCCATCAAAGGAGCCAGCGGGAGTACTATGTCCTACAATGAGCAGTTCTTC
TRBJ2-7 | . | TRBV19 | . | CASSTVQDLYEQYF | TGTGCCAGTAGTACGGTACAGGACCTCTACGAGCAGTACTTC
TRBJ2-5 | . | TRBV9 | . | CASSPQSQETQYF | TGTGCCAGCAGCCCACAGTCGCAAGAGACCCAGTACTTC
TRBJ1-2 | . | TRBV19 | . | CASNQGSSYGYTF | TGTGCCAGTAATCAGGGGAGCTCCTATGGCTACACCTTC
TRBJ2-5 | . | TRBV11-2 | . | CASSSTGETQYF | TGTGCCAGCAGCTCAACAGGGGAGACCCAGTACTTC
TRBJ2-1 | . | TRBV7-2 | . | CASSLALIEGTEQFF | TGTGCCAGCAGCTTAGCCCTGATAGAGGGGACTGAGCAGTTCTTC